The 12 T cell receptor beta chains below all came from one sample that was sequenced in a study of blood T cell repertoires in COVID-19. Profiling relied on immunoSEQ multiplex PCR, and the TCRdb table lists in-frame clones only, not all of them. The sample records around 99,000 clones, 70% to 85% being singletons. The sequenced material came from peripheral blood. The receptor set was obtained from a woman aged 80 or older with active or convalescent COVID-19.

CDR3 bases: TGCGCCAGCAGCTTGCAACCCAGGGGCACAGATACGCAGTATTTT. Its translation is CASSLQPRGTDTQYF. The chain couples TRBV5-1 to TRBJ2-3, with TRBD1 as a possible D gene (5 bases). V gave up 1 base and J gave up 1 base, with 10 bases separating them. The CDR3 consists of 15 residues. The germline gives CDR1 SGHRS, CDR2 YFSETQ.

The genes are TRBV6-5 and TRBJ1-2, with TRBD1 matching over 7 bases. This CDR3 is built from 12 residues. V was clipped by 6 bases and J by 6 bases; unmatched bases: 4. Germline V lookup: CDR1 MNHEY, CDR2 SVGAGI. The CDR3 nucleotides read TGTGCCAGCAGCAGCGGACAGGATGGCTACACCTTC. Translating gives CASSSGQDGYTF.

V usage is TRBV19 and J usage is TRBJ2-2; D perhaps matches TRBD2 (6 bases). The ends were cut back, 3 bases at V and 7 bases at J, with 18 bases in the middle. CDR3 length: 16 residues. Germline V gene data show CDR1 as LNHDA and CDR2 as SQIVND (reference sequence). This CDR3 reads CASSMRRAGGFGELFF. CDR3 nucleotide sequence: TGTGCCAGTAGTATGCGAAGGGCCGGGGGTTTCGGGGAGCTGTTTTTT. The full variable domain, completed using reference TRBV19 and TRBJ2-2, is DGGITQSPKYLFRKEGQNVTLSCEQNLNHDAMYWYRQDPGQGLRLIYYSQIVNDFQKGDIAEGYSVSREKKESFPLTVTSAQKNPTAFYLCASSMRRAGGFGELFFGEGSRLTVL.

The J gene is TRBJ2-7, the V gene TRBV15; TRBD2 agrees at 8 bases. The CDR3 covers 16 residues. With V trimmed by 0 bases and J by 0 bases, 4 bases remained unmatched. From germline, CDR1 is LNHNV and CDR2 YYDKDF (reference sequence). The CDR3 nucleotides are TGTGCCACCAGCAGAGACCTCCTAGCGGGCTCCTACGAGCAGTACTTC. This encodes CATSRDLLAGSYEQYF.

The rearrangement joins TRBV6-5 to TRBJ2-5; D is possibly TRBD1 (6 bases). Deletions cut 8 bases from V and 7 bases from J, with 17 bases between. The germline gives CDR1 MNHEY, CDR2 SVGAGI. The CDR3 is 13 residues long. CDR3 sequence: CASFTGTSRTQYF. The CDR3 DNA reads as TGTGCCAGCTTCACAGGGACCTCACGGACCCAGTACTTC.

The rearrangement links TRBV27 to TRBJ2-5; a possible D gene is TRBD1 (5 bases). V lost 2 bases and J 1 base, leaving 8 bases between the germline ends. CDR3 length: 14 amino acids. Germline V gene sequence: CDR1 MNHEY, CDR2 SMNVEV (reference sequence). The CDR3 coding sequence is TGTGCCAGCAGTTTACAGGGCCTCCAAGAGACCCAGTACTTC. Residues: CASSLQGLQETQYF.

The genes are TRBV7-3 and TRBJ2-1, with D hard to call. The CDR3 runs 15 residues. Germline V lookup: CDR1 SGHTA, CDR2 FQGTGA. With 5 bases removed from V and 1 base from J, the gap between germline ends came to 12 bases. DNA for the CDR3: TGTGCCAGCAGCCCAAGCTTGGAGTCCTACAATGAGCAGTTCTTC. Translated, it gives CASSPSLESYNEQFF.

This clone was recorded a few times. The CDR3, as DNA: TGTGCCAGCGGAACAGGGGGGAGGATGCAGCCCCAGCATTTT. Its protein product is CASGTGGRMQPQHF. The chain joins TRBV7-8 to TRBJ1-5, with TRBD1 matching over 8 bases. Germline values: CDR1 SGHVS, CDR2 FQNEAQ. V dropped 8 bases and J dropped 7; count of bases not matched to a gene: 10. The length of the CDR3 is 14 residues.

The table lists this clone with a count of one. Here the CDR3 DNA reads TGTGCCAGCAGTCGCGGACTAGCGGGAGTATACACCGGGGAGCTGTTTTTT. Residues: CASSRGLAGVYTGELFF. The chain couples TRBV27 to TRBJ2-2, with 13 bases fitting TRBD2. V was clipped by 5 bases and J by 3 bases; unmatched bases: 6. Germline V lookup: CDR1 MNHEY, CDR2 SMNVEV (reference sequence). The CDR3 has 17 residues.

V gene TRBV2 combines with J gene TRBJ2-7; a weak D match, TRBD2 (6 bases). Per germline, CDR1 SNHLY and CDR2 FYNNEI. V lost 6 bases, J lost 4 bases, and 10 bases lay in between. The CDR3 runs to 12 residues. The CDR3 DNA reads as TGTGCCAGCAGGGGGGGTAGGTACGAGCAGTACTTC. This translates into CASRGGRYEQYF. The full variable domain, with the rest looked up from reference TRBV2 and TRBJ2-7, is EPEVTQTPSHQVTQMGQEVILRCVPISNHLYFYWYRQILGQKVEFLVSFYNNEISEKSEIFDDQFSVERPDGSNFTLKIRSTKLEDSAMYFCASRGGRYEQYFGPGTRLTVT.

This chain connects TRBV5-1 to TRBJ2-1; 7 nucleotides agree with TRBD2. V was pared by 2 bases and J by 4 bases, with 6 bases of the junction left unmatched. CDR1 and CDR2 from the germline V gene are SGHRS and YFSETQ. The CDR3 covers 15 residues. This chain's CDR3 is CASSFTSVRYNEQFF. DNA of the CDR3: TGCGCCAGCAGCTTTACTAGCGTTAGATACAATGAGCAGTTCTTC.

The chain uses TRBV2 and TRBJ1-1, with D perhaps matching TRBD1 (6 bases). The CDR3 extends over 15 amino acids. V lost 10 bases, J lost 6 bases, and 24 bases lay in between. Germline V gene lookup returns CDR1 SNHLY and CDR2 FYNNEI. CDR3 bases: TGTGCCACGGAGAAATGGGGGCTCGGGTCATCTGAAGCTTTCTTT. This sequence encodes CATEKWGLGSSEAFF.